This paragraph covers one T cell receptor beta chain sequence. This sample was taken from a study of blood T cell repertoires in COVID-19. The overall study: PBMCs, B-cell-depleted T cells, or T cells were the source of the cDNA or gDNA that made up the material.

The length of the CDR3 is 15 residues. The germline CDR1 and CDR2 sequences are KGHSH and LQKENI. The junction had 8 bases not matched to a gene; V was cut back by 6 bases and J by 5 bases. Authors' methods: Estimated nucleated cell counts came from reference gene primer amplification. Clones were read by immunoSEQ multiplex PCR, and TCRdb kept only the in-frame ones, dropping some. That table is the source of V, J and clone size, and D and trimming were worked out from the DNA. The table shows about 140,000 clones, with around 76% occurring only once. The chain employs TRBV18 and TRBJ2-7; TRBD1 aligns across 12 bases. This sequence originates from a man older than 75 with acute or convalescent COVID-19. The sequenced material came from peripheral blood. The CDR3 nucleotides read TGTGCCAGCTCCCTGGGGACAGGGGGCTTGGACGAGCAGTACTTC. This translates into CASSLGTGGLDEQYF.